The 26 T cell receptor beta chains listed next were all sequenced from one sample in a study of blood T cell repertoires in COVID-19. The table came from immunoSEQ multiplex PCR; TCRdb's copy has only in-frame clones and leaves some out. The data show some 57,000 clones, roughly 92% seen once. Sequencing was performed on peripheral blood. The receptors derive from a human donor in a cohort sampled during active COVID-19.

The chain is built from TRBV5-5 and TRBJ1-1; D is undetermined. The germline V and J ends were trimmed by 4 bases and 2 bases, with 9 bases remaining between them. There are 13 residues in the CDR3. Germline CDR1 and CDR2: SGHKS and YYEKEE (reference sequence). CDR3 DNA: TGTGCCAGCAGCGCGAGCCCCAACACTGAAGCTTTCTTT. Protein sequence: CASSASPNTEAFF.

This chain uses TRBV9 with TRBJ2-1; the D gene is possibly TRBD2 (6 bases). Trimming left V 5 bases short and J 4 bases short, with 25 bases between. In germline, CDR1 is SGDLS, CDR2 YYNGEE. This CDR3 is 18 amino acids long. DNA for the CDR3: TGTGCCAGCAGTGGAGAACGGGAGTCTTCTTATCTGTACAATGAGCAGTTCTTC. Translation: CASSGERESSYLYNEQFF.

This clone was observed a single time. The rearrangement joins TRBV30 to TRBJ2-7; 12 bases are a match to TRBD2. Germline CDR1 reads GTSNPN; CDR2 reads SVGIG (reference sequence). The CDR3 has 15 residues. V lost 3 bases, J lost 4 bases, and 7 bases stayed unmatched. The CDR3: CAWSSGLAGIYEQYF. In DNA form, the CDR3 reads TGTGCCTGGAGCTCAGGACTAGCGGGAATTTACGAGCAGTACTTC.

This chain joins TRBV11-2 and TRBJ2-7; D is possibly TRBD2 (6 bases). The CDR3 loop spans 14 amino acids. Germline loops: CDR1 SGHAT, CDR2 FQNNGV. V was shortened by 1 base and J by 0 bases, with 7 bases between the two germline ends. CDR3 region: CASSLGGGSYEQYF. The CDR3 region has the DNA TGTGCCAGCAGCTTAGGGGGAGGCTCCTACGAGCAGTACTTC.

In the case of this clone: In the same sample, other DNA sequences code for this CDR3. CDR3 in amino acids: CASSRGETQYF. The CDR3 nucleotides are TGTGCCAGCAGCCGCGGCGAGACCCAGTACTTC. The chain is built from TRBV6-5 and TRBJ2-5; D not certain. Trimming shortened V by 6 bases and J by 5 bases, and 7 bases separated the two germline ends. Germline V lookup: CDR1 MNHEY, CDR2 SVGAGI. The CDR3 has 11 amino acids.

This clone was detected once. The CDR3 loop reads CASSLLGGRAGVPGELFF. The CDR3 DNA is TGTGCCAGCAGTTTACTAGGGGGGAGAGCGGGAGTCCCCGGGGAGCTGTTTTTT. The V and J genes are TRBV28 and TRBJ2-2; 8 bases match TRBD2. The V segment lost 2 bases and the J segment 6 bases; nucleotides outside the gene matches: 14. Germline values: CDR1 MDHEN, CDR2 SYDVKM. This CDR3 contains 18 residues.

This clone was seen only once. This chain connects TRBV7-6 to TRBJ2-1, with 7 bases lining up with TRBD1. The germline V gene encodes CDR1 SGHVS and CDR2 FNYEAQ. V was pared by 0 bases and J by 4 bases, with 6 bases of the junction left unmatched. The CDR3 consists of 16 residues. CDR3 sequence: CASSLASPRGYNEQFF. CDR3 bases: TGTGCCAGCAGCTTAGCGTCCCCCAGGGGGTACAATGAGCAGTTCTTC.

The rearrangement links TRBV9 to TRBJ2-4; D uncertain. The CDR3 is 12 residues long. Germline-derived CDR1 and CDR2 are SGDLS and YYNGEE. Trimming took 3 bases from V and 8 from J, leaving 9 bases between them. In nucleotides, the CDR3 is TGTGCCAGCAGCGCAGCTCAGGACATTCAGTACTTC. Protein sequence: CASSAAQDIQYF. The full variable domain, completed using reference TRBV9 and TRBJ2-4, is DSGVTQTPKHLITATGQRVTLRCSPRSGDLSVYWYQQSLDQGLQFLIQYYNGEERAKGNILERFSAQQFPDLHSELNLSSLELGDSALYFCASSAAQDIQYFGAGTRLSVL.

This clone was found a few times. J is TRBJ1-2 and V is TRBV6-5; D possibly corresponds to TRBD1 (6 bases). The CDR3 totals 13 residues. Trimming took 5 bases from V and 5 from J, leaving 12 bases between them. Germline V gene lookup returns CDR1 MNHEY and CDR2 SVGAGI. The CDR3 coding sequence is TGTGCCAGCAGTAGACAGGAGGATTATGGCTACACCTTC. Translating gives CASSRQEDYGYTF.

The chain is built from TRBV14 and TRBJ2-7; a possible D gene is TRBD2 (5 bases). Germline CDR1 reads SGHDN; CDR2 reads FVKESK. This CDR3 has 15 residues. With 6 bases removed from V and 3 bases from J, the gap between germline ends came to 18 bases. The CDR3, as DNA: TGTGCCAGCAGTCTTACTAGGGCAACCTTCTACGAGCAGTACTTC. Protein product: CASSLTRATFYEQYF.

This clone was found once. The chain recombines TRBV9 with TRBJ2-3; no clear D gene. The CDR3 has 12 residues. Germline lookup yields CDR1 SGDLS and CDR2 YYNGEE. Between the trimmed V and J ends, which lost 3 bases and 3 bases, there was a span of 5 bases. The CDR3 region has the DNA TGTGCCAGCAGCGAGAGTACAGATACGCAGTATTTT. This encodes CASSESTDTQYF. Combining the CDR3 with reference TRBV9 and TRBJ2-3 gives the whole variable domain DSGVTQTPKHLITATGQRVTLRCSPRSGDLSVYWYQQSLDQGLQFLIQYYNGEERAKGNILERFSAQQFPDLHSELNLSSLELGDSALYFCASSESTDTQYFGPGTRLTVL.

In regard to this clone: At one of its ends the junction is not consistent with the germline gene, which may arise from a read error. The J gene is TRBJ2-2, the V gene TRBV7-7, with 13 positions matching TRBD2. Per the germline V gene, CDR1 is SSHAT and CDR2 is FNYEAQ (reference sequence). The CDR3 runs 17 residues. As DNA, the CDR3 is TGTGCTAGCAGCTTAGGAAGACTAGCGGGAGGCACCGGGGAGCTGTTTTTT. Translated: CASSLGRLAGGTGELFF.

A few counts support this clone. The chain links TRBV7-9 to TRBJ1-3; D gene unclear. Trimming took off 2 bases at V and 3 bases at J, with 5 bases between the two ends. The CDR3 has 13 residues. Germline V gene data show CDR1 as SEHNR and CDR2 as FQNEAQ (reference sequence). In DNA form, the CDR3 reads TGTGCCAGCAGCTTAAACGGTGGAAACACCATATATTTT. It encodes CASSLNGGNTIYF.

V usage is TRBV30 and J usage is TRBJ2-2; D perhaps matches TRBD1 (6 bases). The germline V gene has CDR1 GTSNPN and CDR2 SVGIG (reference sequence). CDR3 size: 12 residues. V lost 6 bases to trimming and J lost 5 bases, with 10 bases between them. CDR3 amino acids: CACQGGTGELFF. As DNA, the CDR3 is TGTGCCTGCCAAGGGGGAACCGGGGAGCTGTTTTTT. Together with reference TRBV30 and TRBJ2-2, the CDR3 gives the full variable domain: SQTIHQWPATLVQPVGSPLSLECTVEGTSNPNLYWYRQAAGRGLQLLFYSVGIGQISSEVPQNLSASRPQDRQFILSSKKLLLSDSGFYLCACQGGTGELFFGEGSRLTVL.

The chain is built from TRBV28 and TRBJ2-7, with 9 bases lining up with TRBD1. Per germline, CDR1 MDHEN and CDR2 SYDVKM. CDR3 length equals 16 residues. V was clipped by 1 base and J by 0 bases; unmatched bases: 4. The CDR3 protein is CASSLFGTGFSYEQYF. CDR3 nucleotides: TGTGCCAGCAGTTTATTTGGGACAGGGTTCTCCTACGAGCAGTACTTC.

The genes are TRBV28 and TRBJ1-2; D is unresolved. The CDR3 spans 13 residues. Trimming shortened V by 2 bases and J by 7 bases, and 11 bases separated the two germline ends. CDR1 MDHEN and CDR2 SYDVKM come from the germline V gene. CDR3: CASSLGEGIGYTF. CDR3 sequence (DNA): TGTGCCAGCAGTTTAGGAGAGGGTATTGGCTACACCTTC.

The gene calls are TRBV6-2 or TRBV6-3 and TRBJ2-7; D remains unclear. Germline CDR1 MNHEY, CDR2 SVGEGT. V dropped 5 bases and J dropped 2 bases, with 19 bases sitting between them. The CDR3 totals 16 residues. CDR3 DNA: TGTGCCAGCAGTCCAGGTATCGAAGTTTCGACCTACGAGCAGTACTTC. Translating gives CASSPGIEVSTYEQYF.

The CDR3 DNA sequence: TGTGCCAGCAGTTACTCACCCGGGAAGGTCTACGAGCAGTACTTC. It yields the protein CASSYSPGKVYEQYF. The gene calls are TRBV6-2 or TRBV6-3 and TRBJ2-7; possibly TRBD2 for D (5 bases). There are 15 residues in the CDR3. The V gene lost 0 bases and the J gene lost 3 bases, with 12 bases spanning the gap. CDR1 is MNHEY, CDR2 SVGEGT, per germline.

The table lists this clone with a count of one. This chain connects TRBV6-6 to TRBJ2-7; 9 nucleotides match TRBD2. Per the germline V gene, CDR1 is MNHNY and CDR2 is SVGAGI (reference sequence). V was clipped by 6 bases and J by 5 bases; unmatched bases: 8. The CDR3 sequence is 14 residues long. CDR3 in DNA: TGTGCCAGCAGCTCTAGCGGGGCTCGGAACGAGCAGTACTTC. Protein product: CASSSSGARNEQYF.

The chain carries TRBV4-1 and TRBJ1-2; D is unresolved. The CDR3 covers 12 residues. Germline V CDR1 and CDR2: MGHRA, YSYEKL. With 2 bases removed from V and 8 bases from J, the gap between germline ends came to 9 bases. CDR3 coding DNA: TGCGCCAGCAGCCAACGAGGCGACGGCTACACCTTC. Residues: CASSQRGDGYTF.

A single count supports this clone. The CDR3 loop reads CASSSHPGTVSNEQFF. In DNA, the CDR3 is TGTGCCAGCAGTTCGCACCCCGGGACAGTTAGCAATGAGCAGTTCTTC. V gene TRBV28 combines with J gene TRBJ2-1, with 7 bases matching TRBD1. The CDR3 has 16 residues. With V trimmed by 4 bases and J by 6 bases, 12 bases remained unmatched. Germline assignment: CDR1 MDHEN and CDR2 SYDVKM.

This chain uses TRBV6-5 with TRBJ1-4, with D perhaps matching TRBD1 (6 bases). Trimming cost V 2 bases and J 2 bases, with 9 bases left between them. The CDR3 consists of 15 residues. Germline CDR1 is MNHEY and CDR2 is SVGAGI. The CDR3 sequence is CASSYQQGTNEKLFF. The CDR3 bases are TGTGCCAGCAGTTACCAACAGGGTACTAATGAAAAACTGTTTTTT.

This chain links TRBV19 with TRBJ2-3; maybe TRBD1 (6 bases). Germline V gives CDR1 LNHDA, CDR2 SQIVND (reference sequence). V dropped 3 bases and J dropped 2 bases, with 9 bases sitting between them. CDR3 size: 14 residues. The CDR3 sequence is CASSMGAPTDTQYF. The CDR3 coding sequence is TGTGCCAGTAGTATGGGGGCCCCCACAGATACGCAGTATTTT.

The V call is TRBV28, the J call TRBJ1-2; no reliable D call. Between the trimmed V and J ends, which lost 3 bases and 5 bases, there was a span of 7 bases. From germline, CDR1 is MDHEN and CDR2 SYDVKM. The length of the CDR3 is 12 residues. As DNA, the CDR3 is TGTGCCAGCAGTTTCGGGAAATATGGCTACACCTTC. Translation: CASSFGKYGYTF.

The V call is TRBV3-1 (or the pseudogene TRBV3-2), the J call TRBJ2-7; no clear D. V lost 1 base and J lost 3, with 16 bases in between. Germline V lookup: CDR1 LGHDT, CDR2 YNNKEL (reference sequence). The CDR3 loop spans 16 amino acids. CDR3 loop: CASSQGRQRPHYEQYF. CDR3 bases: TGTGCCAGCAGCCAAGGACGGCAGAGGCCACACTACGAGCAGTACTTC.

This clone was seen once. V is TRBV7-2 and J is TRBJ1-5, with TRBD1 identical over 7 bases. Looked up from germline, CDR1 is SGHTA and CDR2 is FQGNSA. The CDR3 extends over 12 amino acids. The V segment lost 3 bases and the J segment 11 bases; nucleotides outside the gene matches: 4. CDR3 protein: CASSFQGEAQHF. As DNA, the CDR3 is TGTGCCAGCAGCTTCCAGGGGGAGGCCCAGCATTTT.